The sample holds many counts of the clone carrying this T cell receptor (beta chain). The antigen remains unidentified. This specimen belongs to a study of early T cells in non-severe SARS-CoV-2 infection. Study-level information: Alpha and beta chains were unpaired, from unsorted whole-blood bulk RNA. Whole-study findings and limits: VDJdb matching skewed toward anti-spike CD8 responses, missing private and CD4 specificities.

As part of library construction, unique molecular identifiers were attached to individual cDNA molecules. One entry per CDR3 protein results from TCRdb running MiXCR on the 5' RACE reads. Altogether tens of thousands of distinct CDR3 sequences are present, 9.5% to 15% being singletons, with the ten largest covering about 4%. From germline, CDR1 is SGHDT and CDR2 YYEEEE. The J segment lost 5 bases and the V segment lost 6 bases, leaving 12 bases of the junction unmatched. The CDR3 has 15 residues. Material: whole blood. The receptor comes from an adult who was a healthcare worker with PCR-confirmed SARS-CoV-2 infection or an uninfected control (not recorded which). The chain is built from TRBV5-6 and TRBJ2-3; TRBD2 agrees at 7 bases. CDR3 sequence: CASIQSGVGRDTQYF. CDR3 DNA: TGTGCCAGCATCCAGAGCGGGGTGGGACGAGATACGCAGTATTTT.